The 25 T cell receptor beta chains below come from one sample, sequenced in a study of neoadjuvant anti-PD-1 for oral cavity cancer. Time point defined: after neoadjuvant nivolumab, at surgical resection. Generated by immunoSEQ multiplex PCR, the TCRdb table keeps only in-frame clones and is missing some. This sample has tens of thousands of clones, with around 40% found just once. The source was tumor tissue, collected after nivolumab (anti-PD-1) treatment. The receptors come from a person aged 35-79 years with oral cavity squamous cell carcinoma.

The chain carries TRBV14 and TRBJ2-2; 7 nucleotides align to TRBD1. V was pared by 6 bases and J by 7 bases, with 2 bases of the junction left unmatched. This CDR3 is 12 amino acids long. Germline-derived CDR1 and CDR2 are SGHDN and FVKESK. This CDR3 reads CASRGGSGELFF. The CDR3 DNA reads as TGTGCCAGCAGAGGGGGCAGCGGGGAGCTGTTTTTT.

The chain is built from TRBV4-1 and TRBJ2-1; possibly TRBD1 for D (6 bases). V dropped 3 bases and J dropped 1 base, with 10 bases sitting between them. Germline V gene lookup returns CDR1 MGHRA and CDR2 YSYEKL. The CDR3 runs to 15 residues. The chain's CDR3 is CASSQSRGSYNEQFF. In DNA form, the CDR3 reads TGCGCCAGCAGCCAGAGCAGGGGATCCTACAATGAGCAGTTCTTC.

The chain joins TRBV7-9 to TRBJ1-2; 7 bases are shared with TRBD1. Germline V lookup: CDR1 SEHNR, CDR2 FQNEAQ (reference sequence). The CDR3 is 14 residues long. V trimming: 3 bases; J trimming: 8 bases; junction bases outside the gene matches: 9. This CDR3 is CASSFDRQGDGYTF. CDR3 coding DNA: TGTGCCAGCAGCTTTGACCGGCAGGGGGACGGCTACACCTTC.

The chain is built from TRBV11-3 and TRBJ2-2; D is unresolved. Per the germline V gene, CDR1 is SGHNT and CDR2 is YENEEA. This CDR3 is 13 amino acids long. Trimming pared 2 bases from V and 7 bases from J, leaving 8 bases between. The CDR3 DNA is TGTGCCAGCAGCTTACGGCGGTTCGGGGAGCTGTTTTTT. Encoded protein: CASSLRRFGELFF.

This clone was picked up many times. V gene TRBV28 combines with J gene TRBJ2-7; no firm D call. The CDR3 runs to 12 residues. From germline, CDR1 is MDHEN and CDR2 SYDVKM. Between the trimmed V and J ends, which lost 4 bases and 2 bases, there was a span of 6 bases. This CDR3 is CASSSETYEQYF. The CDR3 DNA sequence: TGTGCCAGCAGTTCTGAGACCTACGAGCAGTACTTC.

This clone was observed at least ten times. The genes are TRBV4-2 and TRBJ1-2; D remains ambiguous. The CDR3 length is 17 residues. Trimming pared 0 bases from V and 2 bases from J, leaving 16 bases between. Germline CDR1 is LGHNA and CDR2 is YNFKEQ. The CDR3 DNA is TGTGCCAGCAGCCAAGATCAGGCCGGCGCATCCAACTATGGCTACACCTTC. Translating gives CASSQDQAGASNYGYTF.

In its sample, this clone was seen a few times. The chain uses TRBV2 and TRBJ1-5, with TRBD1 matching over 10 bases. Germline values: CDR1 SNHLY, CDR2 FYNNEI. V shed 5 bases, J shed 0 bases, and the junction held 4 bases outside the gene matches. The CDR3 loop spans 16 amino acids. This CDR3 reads CASSKDRGNSNQPQHF. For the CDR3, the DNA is TGTGCCAGCAGTAAGGACAGGGGGAATAGCAATCAGCCCCAGCATTTT.

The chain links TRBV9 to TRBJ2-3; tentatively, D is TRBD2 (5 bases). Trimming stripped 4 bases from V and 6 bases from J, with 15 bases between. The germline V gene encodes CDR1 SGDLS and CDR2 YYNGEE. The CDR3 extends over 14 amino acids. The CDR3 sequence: CASSSEGRFDTQYF. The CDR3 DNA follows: TGTGCCAGCAGCTCCGAGGGAAGATTCGATACGCAGTATTTT.

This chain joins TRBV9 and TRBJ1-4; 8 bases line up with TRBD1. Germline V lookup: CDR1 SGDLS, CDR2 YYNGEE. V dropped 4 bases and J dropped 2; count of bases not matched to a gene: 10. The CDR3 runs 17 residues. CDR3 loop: CASSPGQGRGTNEKLFF. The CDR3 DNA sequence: TGTGCCAGCAGCCCAGGACAGGGAAGGGGGACTAATGAAAAACTGTTTTTT. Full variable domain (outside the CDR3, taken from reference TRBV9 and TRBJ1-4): DSGVTQTPKHLITATGQRVTLRCSPRSGDLSVYWYQQSLDQGLQFLIQYYNGEERAKGNILERFSAQQFPDLHSELNLSSLELGDSALYFCASSPGQGRGTNEKLFFGSGTQLSVL.

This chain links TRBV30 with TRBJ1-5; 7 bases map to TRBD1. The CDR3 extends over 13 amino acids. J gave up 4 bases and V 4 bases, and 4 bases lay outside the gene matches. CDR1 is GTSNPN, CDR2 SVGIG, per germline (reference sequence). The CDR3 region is CAWKGQPNQPQHF. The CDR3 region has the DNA TGTGCCTGGAAGGGACAGCCGAATCAGCCCCAGCATTTT.

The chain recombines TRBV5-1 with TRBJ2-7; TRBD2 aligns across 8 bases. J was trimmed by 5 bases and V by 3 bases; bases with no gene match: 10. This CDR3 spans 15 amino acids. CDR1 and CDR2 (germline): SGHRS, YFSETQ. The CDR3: CASSSLPGGPDEQYF. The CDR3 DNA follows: TGCGCCAGCAGCTCCCTGCCGGGAGGGCCGGACGAGCAGTACTTC.

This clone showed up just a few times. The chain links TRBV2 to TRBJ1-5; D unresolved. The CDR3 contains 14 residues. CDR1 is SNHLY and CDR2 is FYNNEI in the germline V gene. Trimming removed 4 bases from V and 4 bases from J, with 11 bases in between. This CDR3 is CASSARVQNQPQHF. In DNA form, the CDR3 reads TGTGCCAGCAGTGCCAGAGTCCAGAATCAGCCCCAGCATTTT.

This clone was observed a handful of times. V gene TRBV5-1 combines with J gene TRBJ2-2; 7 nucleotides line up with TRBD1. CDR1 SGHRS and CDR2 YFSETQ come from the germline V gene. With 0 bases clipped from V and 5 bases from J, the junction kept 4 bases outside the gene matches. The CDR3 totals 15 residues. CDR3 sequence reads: CASSLEGGGTGELFF. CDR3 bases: TGCGCCAGCAGCTTGGAAGGGGGCGGGACCGGGGAGCTGTTTTTT.

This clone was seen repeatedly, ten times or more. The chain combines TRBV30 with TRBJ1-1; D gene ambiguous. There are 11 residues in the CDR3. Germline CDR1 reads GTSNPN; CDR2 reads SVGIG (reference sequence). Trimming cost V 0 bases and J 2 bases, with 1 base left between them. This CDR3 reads CAWSVNTEAFF. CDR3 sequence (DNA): TGTGCCTGGAGTGTTAACACTGAAGCTTTCTTT.

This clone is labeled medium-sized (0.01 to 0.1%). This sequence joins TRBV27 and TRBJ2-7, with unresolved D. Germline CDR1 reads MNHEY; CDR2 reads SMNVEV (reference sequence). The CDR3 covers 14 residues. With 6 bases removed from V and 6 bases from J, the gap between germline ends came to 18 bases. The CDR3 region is CASSPWTAPAEQYF. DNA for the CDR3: TGTGCCAGCAGCCCCTGGACGGCCCCCGCCGAGCAGTACTTC.

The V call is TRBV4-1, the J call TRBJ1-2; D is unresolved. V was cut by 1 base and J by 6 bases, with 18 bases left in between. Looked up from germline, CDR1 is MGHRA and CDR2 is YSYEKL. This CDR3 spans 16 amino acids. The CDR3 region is CASSQGKVPGPDGYTF. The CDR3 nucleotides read TGCGCCAGCAGCCAAGGAAAGGTCCCGGGTCCGGATGGCTACACCTTC.

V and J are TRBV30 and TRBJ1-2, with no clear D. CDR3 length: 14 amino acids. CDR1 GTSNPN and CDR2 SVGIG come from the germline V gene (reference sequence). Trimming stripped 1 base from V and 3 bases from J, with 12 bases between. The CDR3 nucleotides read TGTGCCTGGAGTGAGGGATCTCTCTACTATGGCTACACCTTC. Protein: CAWSEGSLYYGYTF. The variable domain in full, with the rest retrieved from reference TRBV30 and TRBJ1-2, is SQTIHQWPATLVQPVGSPLSLECTVEGTSNPNLYWYRQAAGRGLQLLFYSVGIGQISSEVPQNLSASRPQDRQFILSSKKLLLSDSGFYLCAWSEGSLYYGYTFGSGTRLTVV.

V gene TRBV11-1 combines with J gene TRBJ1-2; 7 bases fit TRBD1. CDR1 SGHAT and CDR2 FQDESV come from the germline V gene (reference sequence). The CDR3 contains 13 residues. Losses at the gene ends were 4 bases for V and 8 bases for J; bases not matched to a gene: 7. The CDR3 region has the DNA TGTGCCAGCAGCTACGACAGGGCCGGAGGCTACACCTTC. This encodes CASSYDRAGGYTF.

This chain's CDR3 is CASSFSGGKGTQYF. The CDR3 nucleotides read TGTGCCAGCAGTTTTAGCGGGGGGAAGGGGACCCAGTACTTC. V gene TRBV27 combines with J gene TRBJ2-5; 10 positions match TRBD2. V lost 3 bases, J lost 7 bases, and 5 bases stayed unmatched. The CDR3 is made up of 14 amino acids. Germline V CDR1 and CDR2: MNHEY, SMNVEV (reference sequence).

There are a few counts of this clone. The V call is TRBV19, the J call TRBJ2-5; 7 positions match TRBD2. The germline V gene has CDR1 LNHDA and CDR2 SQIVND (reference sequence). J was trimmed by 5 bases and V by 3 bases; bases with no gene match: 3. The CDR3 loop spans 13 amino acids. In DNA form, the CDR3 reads TGTGCCAGTAGTATGCGGCGGGGGGAGACCCAGTACTTC. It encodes CASSMRRGETQYF.

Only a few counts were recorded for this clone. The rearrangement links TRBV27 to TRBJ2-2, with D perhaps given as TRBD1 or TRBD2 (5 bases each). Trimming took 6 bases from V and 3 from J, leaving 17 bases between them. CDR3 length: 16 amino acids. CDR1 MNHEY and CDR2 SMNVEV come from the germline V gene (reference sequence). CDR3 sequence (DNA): TGTGCCAGCAGAGGTGGTGGGACGACTCACACCGGGGAGCTGTTTTTT. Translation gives CASRGGGTTHTGELFF.

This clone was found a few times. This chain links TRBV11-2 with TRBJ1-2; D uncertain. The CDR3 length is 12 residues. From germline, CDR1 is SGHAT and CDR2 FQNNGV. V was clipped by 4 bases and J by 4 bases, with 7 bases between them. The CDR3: CASSSETYGYTF. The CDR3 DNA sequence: TGTGCCAGCAGCTCGGAAACCTATGGCTACACCTTC. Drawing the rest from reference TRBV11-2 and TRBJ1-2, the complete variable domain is EAGVAQSPRYKIIEKRQSVAFWCNPISGHATLYWYQQILGQGPKLLIQFQNNGVVDDSQLPKDRFSAERLKGVDSTLKIQPAKLEDSAVYLCASSSETYGYTFGSGTRLTVV.

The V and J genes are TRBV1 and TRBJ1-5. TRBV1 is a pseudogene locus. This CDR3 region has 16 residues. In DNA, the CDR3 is TGCACCAGCAGCCATGGTTGTAGGACGGACAATCAGCCCCAGCATTTT. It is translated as CTSSHGCRTDNQPQHF.

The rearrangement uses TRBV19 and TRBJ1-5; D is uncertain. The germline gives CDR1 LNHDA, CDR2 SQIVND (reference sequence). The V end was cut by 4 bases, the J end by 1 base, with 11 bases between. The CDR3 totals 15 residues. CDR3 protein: CASSTVRKSNQPQHF. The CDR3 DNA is TGTGCCAGTAGTACTGTCAGGAAGAGCAATCAGCCCCAGCATTTT.

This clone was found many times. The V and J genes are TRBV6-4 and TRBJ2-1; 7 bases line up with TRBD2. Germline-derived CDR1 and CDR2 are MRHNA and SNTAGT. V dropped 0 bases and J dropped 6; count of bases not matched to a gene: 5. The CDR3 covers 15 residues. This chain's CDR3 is CASSDSSGHGNEQFF. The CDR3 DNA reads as TGTGCCAGCAGTGACTCTAGCGGGCACGGCAATGAGCAGTTCTTC.